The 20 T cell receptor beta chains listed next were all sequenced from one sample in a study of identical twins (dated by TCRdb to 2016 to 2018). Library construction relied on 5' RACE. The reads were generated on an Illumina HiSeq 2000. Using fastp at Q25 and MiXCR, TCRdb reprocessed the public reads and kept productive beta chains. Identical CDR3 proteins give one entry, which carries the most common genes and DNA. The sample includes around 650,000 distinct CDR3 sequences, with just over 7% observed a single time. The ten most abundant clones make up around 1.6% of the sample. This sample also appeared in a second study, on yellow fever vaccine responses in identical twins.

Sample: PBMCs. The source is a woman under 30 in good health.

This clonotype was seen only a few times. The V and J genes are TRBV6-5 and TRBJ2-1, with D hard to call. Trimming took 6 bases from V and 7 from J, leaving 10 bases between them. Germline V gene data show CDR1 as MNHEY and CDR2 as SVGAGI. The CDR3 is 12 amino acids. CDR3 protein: CASSPHGNEQFF. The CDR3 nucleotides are TGTGCCAGCAGCCCTCATGGAAATGAGCAGTTCTTC.

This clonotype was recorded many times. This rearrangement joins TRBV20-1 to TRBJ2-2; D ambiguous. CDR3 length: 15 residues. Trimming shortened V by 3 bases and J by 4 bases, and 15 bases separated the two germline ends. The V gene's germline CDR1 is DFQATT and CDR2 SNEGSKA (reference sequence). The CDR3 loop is CSARIDNLGTGELFF. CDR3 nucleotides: TGCAGTGCTAGGATAGACAATCTGGGCACCGGGGAGCTGTTTTTT.

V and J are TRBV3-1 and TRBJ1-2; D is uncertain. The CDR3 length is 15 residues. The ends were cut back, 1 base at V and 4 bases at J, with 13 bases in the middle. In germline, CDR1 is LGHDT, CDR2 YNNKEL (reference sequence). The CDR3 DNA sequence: TGTGCCAGCAGCCAAGCGGCTTCGGGCATCTATGGCTACACCTTC. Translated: CASSQAASGIYGYTF. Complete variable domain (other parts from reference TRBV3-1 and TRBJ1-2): DTAVSQTPKYLVTQMGNDKSIKCEQNLGHDTMYWYKQDSKKFLKIMFSYNNKELIINETVPNRFSPKSPDKAHLNLHINSLELGDSAVYFCASSQAASGIYGYTFGSGTRLTVV.

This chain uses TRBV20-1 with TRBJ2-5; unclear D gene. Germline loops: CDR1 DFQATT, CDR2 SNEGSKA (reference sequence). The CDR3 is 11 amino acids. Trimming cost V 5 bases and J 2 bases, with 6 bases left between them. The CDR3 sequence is CSAGIQETQYF. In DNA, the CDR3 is TGCAGTGCTGGGATACAAGAGACCCAGTACTTC.

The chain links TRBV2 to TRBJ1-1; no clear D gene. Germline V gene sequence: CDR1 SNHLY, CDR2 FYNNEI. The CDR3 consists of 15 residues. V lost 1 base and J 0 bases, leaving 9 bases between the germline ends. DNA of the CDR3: TGTGCCAGCAGTGAAGACGGTAGCCTGAACACTGAAGCTTTCTTT. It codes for CASSEDGSLNTEAFF. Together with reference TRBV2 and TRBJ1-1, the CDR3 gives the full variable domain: EPEVTQTPSHQVTQMGQEVILRCVPISNHLYFYWYRQILGQKVEFLVSFYNNEISEKSEIFDDQFSVERPDGSNFTLKIRSTKLEDSAMYFCASSEDGSLNTEAFFGQGTRLTVV.

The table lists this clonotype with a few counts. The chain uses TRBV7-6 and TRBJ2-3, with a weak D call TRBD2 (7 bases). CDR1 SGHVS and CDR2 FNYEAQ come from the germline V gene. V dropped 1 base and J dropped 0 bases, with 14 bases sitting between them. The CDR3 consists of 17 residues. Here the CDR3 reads CASSLVPRGTSTDTQYF. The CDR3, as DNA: TGTGCCAGCAGCTTAGTTCCGCGGGGGACAAGCACAGATACGCAGTATTTT.

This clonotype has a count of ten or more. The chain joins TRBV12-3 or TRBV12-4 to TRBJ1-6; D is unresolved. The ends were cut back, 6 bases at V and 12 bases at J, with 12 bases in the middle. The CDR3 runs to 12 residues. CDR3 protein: CASRADALPLHF. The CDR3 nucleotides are TGTGCCAGCAGGGCGGACGCCTTACCCCTCCACTTT.

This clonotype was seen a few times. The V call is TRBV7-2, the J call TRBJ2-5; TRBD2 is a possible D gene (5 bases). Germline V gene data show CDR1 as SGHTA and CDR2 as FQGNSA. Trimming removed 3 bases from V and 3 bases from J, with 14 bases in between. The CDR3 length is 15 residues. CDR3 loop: CASSFGGRLKETQYF. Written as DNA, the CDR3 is TGTGCCAGCAGCTTTGGAGGCAGGCTGAAAGAGACCCAGTACTTC.

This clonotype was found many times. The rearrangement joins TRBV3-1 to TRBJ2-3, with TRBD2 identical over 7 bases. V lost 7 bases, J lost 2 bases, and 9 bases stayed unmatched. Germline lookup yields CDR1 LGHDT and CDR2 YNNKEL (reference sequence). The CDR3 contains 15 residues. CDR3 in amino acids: CASTPRSGNTDTQYF. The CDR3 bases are TGTGCCAGCACACCCCGGAGCGGGAACACAGATACGCAGTATTTT.

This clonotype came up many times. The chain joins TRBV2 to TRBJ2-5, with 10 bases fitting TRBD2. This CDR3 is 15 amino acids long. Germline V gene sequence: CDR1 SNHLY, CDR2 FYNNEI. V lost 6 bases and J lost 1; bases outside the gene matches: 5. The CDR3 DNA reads TGTGCCAGCAGCGGGACTAGCGAACGCCAAGAGACCCAGTACTTC. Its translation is CASSGTSERQETQYF.

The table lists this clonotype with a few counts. The DNA of the CDR3 is TGTGCCAGCAGTTTATCCGGCTACTCCTACGAGCAGTACTTC. It yields the protein CASSLSGYSYEQYF. J is TRBJ2-7 and V is TRBV27; D unresolved. The V end lost 0 bases, the J end lost 0 bases, and 6 bases lay between the germline ends. Germline values: CDR1 MNHEY, CDR2 SMNVEV (reference sequence). The CDR3 has 14 residues.

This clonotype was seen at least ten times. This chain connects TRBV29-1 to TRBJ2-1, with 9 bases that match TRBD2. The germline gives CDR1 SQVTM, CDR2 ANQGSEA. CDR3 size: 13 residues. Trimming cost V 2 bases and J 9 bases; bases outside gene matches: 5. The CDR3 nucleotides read TGCAGCGTTGAACCGTTACTAGCGGGTGAGCAGTTCTTC. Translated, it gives CSVEPLLAGEQFF.

Here the CDR3 reads CASSPDGGRPQHF. Here the CDR3 DNA reads TGTGCCAGCAGTCCTGACGGGGGGCGGCCCCAGCATTTT. This rearrangement joins TRBV12-3 or TRBV12-4 to TRBJ1-5, with D possibly being TRBD1 (6 bases). The CDR3 consists of 13 residues. The V and J ends lost 5 bases and 9 bases respectively, with 14 bases between them.

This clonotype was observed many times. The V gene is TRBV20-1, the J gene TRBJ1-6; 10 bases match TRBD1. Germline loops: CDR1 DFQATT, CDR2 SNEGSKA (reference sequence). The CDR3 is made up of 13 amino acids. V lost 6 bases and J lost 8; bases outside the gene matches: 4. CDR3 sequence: CSAGQGVDSPLHF. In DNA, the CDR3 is TGCAGTGCCGGACAGGGGGTTGATTCACCCCTCCACTTT.

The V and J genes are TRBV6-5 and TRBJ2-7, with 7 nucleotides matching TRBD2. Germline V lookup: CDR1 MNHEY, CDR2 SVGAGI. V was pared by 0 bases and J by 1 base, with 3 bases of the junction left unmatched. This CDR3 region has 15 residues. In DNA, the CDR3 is TGTGCCAGCAGTTACTCTGCTAGCGGTTCCTACGAGCAGTACGTC. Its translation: CASSYSASGSYEQYV.

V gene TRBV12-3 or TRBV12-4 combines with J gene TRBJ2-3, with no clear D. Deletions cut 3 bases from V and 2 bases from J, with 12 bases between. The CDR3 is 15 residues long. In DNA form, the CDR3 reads TGTGCCAGCAGTTTTCATAGGGTAAACACAGATACGCAGTATTTT. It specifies CASSFHRVNTDTQYF.

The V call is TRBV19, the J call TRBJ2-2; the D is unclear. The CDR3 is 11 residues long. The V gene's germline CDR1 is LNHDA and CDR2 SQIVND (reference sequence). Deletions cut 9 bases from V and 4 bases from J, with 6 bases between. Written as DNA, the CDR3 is TGTGCCAGCGACCGCACCGGGGAGCTGTTTTTT. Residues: CASDRTGELFF. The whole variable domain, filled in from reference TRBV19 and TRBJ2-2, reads DGGITQSPKYLFRKEGQNVTLSCEQNLNHDAMYWYRQDPGQGLRLIYYSQIVNDFQKGDIAEGYSVSREKKESFPLTVTSAQKNPTAFYLCASDRTGELFFGEGSRLTVL.

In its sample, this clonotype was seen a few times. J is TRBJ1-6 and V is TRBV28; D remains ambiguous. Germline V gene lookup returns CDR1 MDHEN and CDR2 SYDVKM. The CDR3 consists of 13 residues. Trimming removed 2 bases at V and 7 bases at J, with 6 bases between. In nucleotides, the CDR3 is TGTGCCAGCAGTTTAGTCAGCAATTCACCCCTCCACTTT. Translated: CASSLVSNSPLHF.

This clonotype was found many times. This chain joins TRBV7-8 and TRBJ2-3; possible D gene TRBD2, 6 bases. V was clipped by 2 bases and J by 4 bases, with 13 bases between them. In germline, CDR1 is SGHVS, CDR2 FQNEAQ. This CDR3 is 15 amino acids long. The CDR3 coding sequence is TGTGCCAGCAGCTTAATTCTAGCGCATTCAGATACGCAGTATTTT. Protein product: CASSLILAHSDTQYF.

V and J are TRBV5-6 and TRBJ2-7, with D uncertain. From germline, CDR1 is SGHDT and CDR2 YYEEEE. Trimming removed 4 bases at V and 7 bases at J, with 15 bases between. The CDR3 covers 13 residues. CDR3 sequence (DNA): TGTGCCAGCAGCGATGTAGGCAGCCCGGAGCAGTACTTC. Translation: CASSDVGSPEQYF.